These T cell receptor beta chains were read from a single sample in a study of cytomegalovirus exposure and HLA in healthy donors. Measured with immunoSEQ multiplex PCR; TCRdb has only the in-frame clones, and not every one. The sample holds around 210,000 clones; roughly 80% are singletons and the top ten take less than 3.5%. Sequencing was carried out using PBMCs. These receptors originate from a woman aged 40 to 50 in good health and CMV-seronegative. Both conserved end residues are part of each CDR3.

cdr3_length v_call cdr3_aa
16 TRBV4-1 CASSQVGRGLYNEQFF
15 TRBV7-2 CASSRGGQRTYEQYF
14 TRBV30 CAWTPGTADYEQYF
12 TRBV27 CASSSAGLGYTF
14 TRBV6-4 CASSDGQNTGELFF
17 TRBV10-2 CASSAPDQTGGNEKLFF
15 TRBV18 CASSPFGSGSNEQYF
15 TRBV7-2 CASSQVAGGGNTIYF
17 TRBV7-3 CASSSTVLGSSTDTQYF
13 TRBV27 CASGLADTYEQYF
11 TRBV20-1 CSAESGVEQFF
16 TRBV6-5 CASSYSGSGGQETQYF
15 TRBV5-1 CASSPGHVGFSEAFF
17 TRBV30 CAWSIYLTSGTYNEQFF
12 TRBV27 CASSFDRGPLFF
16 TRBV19 CASSMGTGGRSYGYTF
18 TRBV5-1 CASRRTGAGPSGANVLTF
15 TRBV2 CASSPGLAGANEQFF
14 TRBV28 CASRGSPTLGPQHF
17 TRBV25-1 CASSEIPGQGGTGELFF
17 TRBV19 CASSYSRYGTSGNTIYF
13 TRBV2 CAGTKRDRAGYTF
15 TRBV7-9 CSSTLQGLDFQEQYF
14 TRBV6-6 CASSLDRAGWNYTF
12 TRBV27 CATLGQEETQYF
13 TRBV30 CAWESTGSDTQYF
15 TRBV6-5 CASSRDRSSGNTIYF
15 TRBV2 CASSLTGESSQPQHF
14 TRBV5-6 CASSLPHSNTEAFF
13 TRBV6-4 CASGEQDTGELFF
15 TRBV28 CASSYLALSPYEQYF